The sample holds one count of the clone carrying this TCR beta chain. Antigen unknown. These data are taken from a study of vaccination and CD4 T cells after COVID-19. Whole-study context: Convalescent cases consisted of six males and four females, of whom two were Hispanic. Subjects got two shots of BNT162b2 or mRNA-1273 vaccine. Post-vaccine sampling followed dose two by a median roughly 65 days (range 14 to 241).

The study's findings and limits: Looking at convalescent patients, 304 of their 307 vaccine-specific clones were spike mono-reactive.

Germline assignment: CDR1 SGHRS and CDR2 YFSETQ. Trimming left V 4 bases short and J 5 bases short, with 18 bases between. The CDR3 is 15 amino acids. TCRdb processed the PCR reads anew with MiXCR; each CDR3 protein has one entry. The sample yields fewer than 30,000 distinct CDR3 sequences, over 40% seen once. Specimen: CD4+ T cells from blood, collected before SARS-CoV-2 vaccination. The clonotype originates from a human donor who had recovered from COVID-19. The chain uses TRBV5-1 and TRBJ2-5, with D perhaps matching TRBD2 (5 bases). The DNA for the CDR3 is TGCGCCAGCAGCCCCTGGACGGGGATGGGGGAGACCCAGTACTTC. This codes for CASSPWTGMGETQYF.